The clone carrying this T cell receptor beta chain has ten or more counts. TCRdb re-clonotyped the PCR reads through MiXCR. The sample includes approximately 82,000 clones, under 15% of them seen just once. The data stem from a study of metastatic and nonmetastatic thyroid tumors. None of the patients had undergone any treatment ahead of thyroid surgery. Germline CDR1 and CDR2: GTSNPN and SVGIG (reference sequence). CDR3 size: 14 residues. Deletions cut 0 bases from V and 3 bases from J, with 10 bases between. Material: tumor tissue. J is TRBJ2-3 and V is TRBV30; D perhaps matches TRBD1 (6 bases). The clonotype comes from a female donor with papillary thyroid cancer or a benign thyroid nodule (not recorded which). Some clones in this sample may be carry-over from other donors' samples. The CDR3 spells CAWSVQGFTDTQYF. The CDR3, as DNA: TGTGCCTGGAGTGTACAGGGTTTTACAGATACGCAGTATTTT. The full variable domain, its missing parts supplied by reference TRBV30 and TRBJ2-3, is SQTIHQWPATLVQPVGSPLSLECTVEGTSNPNLYWYRQAAGRGLQLLFYSVGIGQISSEVPQNLSASRPQDRQFILSSKKLLLSDSGFYLCAWSVQGFTDTQYFGPGTRLTVL.